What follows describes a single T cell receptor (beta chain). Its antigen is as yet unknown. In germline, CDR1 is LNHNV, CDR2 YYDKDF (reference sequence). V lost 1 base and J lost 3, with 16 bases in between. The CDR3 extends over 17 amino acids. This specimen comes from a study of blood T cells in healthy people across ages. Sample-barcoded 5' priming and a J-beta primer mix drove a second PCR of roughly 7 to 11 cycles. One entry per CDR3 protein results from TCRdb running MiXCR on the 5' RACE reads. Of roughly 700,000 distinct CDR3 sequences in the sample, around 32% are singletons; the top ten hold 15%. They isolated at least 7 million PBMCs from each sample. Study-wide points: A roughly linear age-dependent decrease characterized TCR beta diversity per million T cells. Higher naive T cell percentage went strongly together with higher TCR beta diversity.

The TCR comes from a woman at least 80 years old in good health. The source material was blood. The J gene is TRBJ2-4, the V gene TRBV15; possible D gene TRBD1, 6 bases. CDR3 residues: CATSRGAGDFGKNIQYF. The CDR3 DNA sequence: TGTGCCACCAGCAGAGGGGCAGGGGATTTCGGCAAAAACATTCAGTACTTC.